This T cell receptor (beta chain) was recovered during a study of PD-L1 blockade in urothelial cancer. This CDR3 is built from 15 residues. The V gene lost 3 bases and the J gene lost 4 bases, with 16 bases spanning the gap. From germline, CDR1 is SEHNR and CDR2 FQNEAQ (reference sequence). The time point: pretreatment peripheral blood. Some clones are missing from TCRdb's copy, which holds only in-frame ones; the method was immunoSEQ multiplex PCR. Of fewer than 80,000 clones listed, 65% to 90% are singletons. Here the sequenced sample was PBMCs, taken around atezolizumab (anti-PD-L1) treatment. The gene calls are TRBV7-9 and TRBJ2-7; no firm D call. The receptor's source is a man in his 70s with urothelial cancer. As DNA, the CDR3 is TGTGCCAGCAGCTTTTTCAGCGAAACTAATTACGAGCAGTACTTC. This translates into CASSFFSETNYEQYF.